Described below is a single T cell receptor (beta chain) sequence and its context. These data are taken from a study of blood T cell repertoires in COVID-19. Some clones are missing from TCRdb's copy, which holds only in-frame ones; the method was immunoSEQ multiplex PCR. This table holds 200,000 to 250,000 clones, about nine tenths found once. The ends lost 0 bases at V and 4 bases at J; junction bases unmatched: 3. The CDR3 is 14 amino acids. The germline V gene encodes CDR1 SGDLS and CDR2 YYNGEE. The chain combines TRBV9 with TRBJ2-5, with 7 bases aligning to TRBD1. The sequence derives from a man in his sixties who had recovered from COVID-19. The specimen sequenced was peripheral blood. The DNA of the CDR3 is TGTGCCAGCAGCGTAGGGACAGGCGCAGAGACCCAGTACTTC. Residues: CASSVGTGAETQYF.